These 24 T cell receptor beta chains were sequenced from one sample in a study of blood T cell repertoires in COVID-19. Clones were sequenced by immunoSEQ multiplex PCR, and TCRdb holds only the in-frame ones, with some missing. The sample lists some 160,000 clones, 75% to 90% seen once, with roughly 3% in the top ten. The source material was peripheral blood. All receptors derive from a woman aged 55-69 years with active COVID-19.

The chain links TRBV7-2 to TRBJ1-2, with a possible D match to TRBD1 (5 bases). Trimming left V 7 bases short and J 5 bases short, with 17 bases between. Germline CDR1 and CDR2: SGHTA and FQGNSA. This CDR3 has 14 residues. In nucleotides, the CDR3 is TGTGCCAGCAACATGATGGGGCAGAATTATGGCTACACCTTC. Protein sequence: CASNMMGQNYGYTF.

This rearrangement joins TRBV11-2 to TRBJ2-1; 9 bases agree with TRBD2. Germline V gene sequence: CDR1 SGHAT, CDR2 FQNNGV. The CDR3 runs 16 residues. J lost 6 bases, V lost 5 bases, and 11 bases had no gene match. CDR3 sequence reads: CASSDLISGSSNEQFF. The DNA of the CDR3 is TGTGCCAGCAGCGACCTTATTAGCGGGAGTTCCAATGAGCAGTTCTTC.

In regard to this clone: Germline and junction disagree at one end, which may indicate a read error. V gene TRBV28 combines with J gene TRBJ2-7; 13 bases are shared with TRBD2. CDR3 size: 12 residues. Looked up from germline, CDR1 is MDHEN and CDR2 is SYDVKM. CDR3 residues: CASSPPGLAGTF. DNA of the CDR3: TGTGCCAGCAGTCCCCCGGGACTAGCGGGGACCTTC.

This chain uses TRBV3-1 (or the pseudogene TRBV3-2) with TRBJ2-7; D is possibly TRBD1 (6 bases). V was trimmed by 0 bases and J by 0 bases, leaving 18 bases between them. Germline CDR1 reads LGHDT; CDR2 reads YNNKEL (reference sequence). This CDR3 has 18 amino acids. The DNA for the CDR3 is TGTGCCAGCAGCCAAGATCGCCCCCGGGACATCCTCTCCTACGAGCAGTACTTC. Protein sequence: CASSQDRPRDILSYEQYF.

The DNA of the CDR3 is TGTGCCAGCAACCAGACACCTAGGGGGCAGTACTTC. This translates into CASNQTPRGQYF. The rearrangement links TRBV28 to TRBJ2-7; TRBD1 is a possible D gene (5 bases). Trimming pared 7 bases from V and 9 bases from J, leaving 16 bases between. The CDR3 spans 12 residues. Germline CDR1 MDHEN, CDR2 SYDVKM.

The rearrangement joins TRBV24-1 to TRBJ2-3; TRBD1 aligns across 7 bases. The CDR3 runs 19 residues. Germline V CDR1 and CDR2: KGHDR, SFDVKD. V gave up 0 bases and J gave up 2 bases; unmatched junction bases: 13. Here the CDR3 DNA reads TGTGCCACCAGTGATTTGCGTGGGACAGACCCGGATGCCACAGATACGCAGTATTTT. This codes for CATSDLRGTDPDATDTQYF.

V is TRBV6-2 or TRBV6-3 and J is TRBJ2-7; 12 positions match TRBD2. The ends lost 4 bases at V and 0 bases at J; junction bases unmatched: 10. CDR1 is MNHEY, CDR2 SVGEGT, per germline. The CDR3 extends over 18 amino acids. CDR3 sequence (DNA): TGTGCCAGCAGTTCCGTCGGGACTAGCGGGCCTTTCTCCTACGAGCAGTACTTC. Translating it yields CASSSVGTSGPFSYEQYF.

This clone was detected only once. CDR3 in DNA: TGTGCCAGCAGCTTAACCCCCCTAGCGGGAGGGCAGGAGACCCAGTACTTC. This encodes CASSLTPLAGGQETQYF. The chain couples TRBV7-3 to TRBJ2-5; TRBD2 matches at 12 bases. This CDR3 is built from 17 residues. Germline V gene data show CDR1 as SGHTA and CDR2 as FQGTGA. Unmatched junction bases numbered 7, after V lost 0 bases and J lost 5 bases. Drawing the rest from reference TRBV7-3 and TRBJ2-5, the complete variable domain is GAGVSQTPSNKVTEKGKYVELRCDPISGHTALYWYRQSLGQGPEFLIYFQGTGAADDSGLPNDRFFAVRPEGSVSTLKIQRTERGDSAVYLCASSLTPLAGGQETQYFGPGTRLLVL.

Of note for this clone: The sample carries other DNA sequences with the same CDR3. The CDR3 sequence is CASSPGTGGNTIYF. CDR3 in DNA: TGTGCCAGCAGCCCCGGGACAGGGGGAAACACCATATATTTT. The chain employs TRBV7-2 and TRBJ1-3, with TRBD1 matching over 9 bases. V dropped 5 bases and J dropped 4; count of bases not matched to a gene: 3. Germline V gives CDR1 SGHTA, CDR2 FQGNSA. The CDR3 sequence is 14 residues long.

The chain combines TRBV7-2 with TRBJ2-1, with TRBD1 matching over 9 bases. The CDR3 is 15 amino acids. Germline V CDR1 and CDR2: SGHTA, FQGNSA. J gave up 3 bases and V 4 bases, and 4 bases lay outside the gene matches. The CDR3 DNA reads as TGTGCCAGCAGCTCGGGACAGGGATTCTACAATGAGCAGTTCTTC. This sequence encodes CASSSGQGFYNEQFF.

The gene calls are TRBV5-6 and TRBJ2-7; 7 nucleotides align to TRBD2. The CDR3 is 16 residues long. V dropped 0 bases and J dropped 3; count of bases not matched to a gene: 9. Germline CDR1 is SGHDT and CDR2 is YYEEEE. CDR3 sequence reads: CASSLAGGPKFYEQYF. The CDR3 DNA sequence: TGTGCCAGCAGCTTGGCGGGAGGCCCAAAATTCTACGAGCAGTACTTC.

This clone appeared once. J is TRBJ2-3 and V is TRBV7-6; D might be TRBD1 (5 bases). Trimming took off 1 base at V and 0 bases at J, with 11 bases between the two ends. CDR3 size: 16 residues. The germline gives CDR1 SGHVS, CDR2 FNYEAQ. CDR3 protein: CASSLGTWASTDTQYF. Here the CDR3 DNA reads TGTGCCAGCAGCTTAGGGACATGGGCTAGCACAGATACGCAGTATTTT. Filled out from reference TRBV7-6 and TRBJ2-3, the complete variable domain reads GAGVSQSPRYKVTKRGQDVALRCDPISGHVSLYWYRQALGQGPEFLTYFNYEAQQDKSGLPNDRFSAERPEGSISTLTIQRTEQRDSAMYRCASSLGTWASTDTQYFGPGTRLTVL.

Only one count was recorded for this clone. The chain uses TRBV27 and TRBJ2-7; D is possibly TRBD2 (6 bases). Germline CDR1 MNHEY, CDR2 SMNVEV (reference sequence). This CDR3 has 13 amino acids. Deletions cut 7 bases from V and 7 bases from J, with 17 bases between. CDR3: CASIVRETGEQYF. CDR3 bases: TGTGCCAGCATTGTACGGGAGACTGGGGAGCAGTACTTC.

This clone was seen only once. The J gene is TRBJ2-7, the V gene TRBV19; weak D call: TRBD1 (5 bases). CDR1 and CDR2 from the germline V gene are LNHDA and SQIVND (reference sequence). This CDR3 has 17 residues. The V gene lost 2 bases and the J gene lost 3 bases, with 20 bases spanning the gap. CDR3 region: CASSILYKAGNYYEQYF. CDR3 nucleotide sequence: TGTGCCAGTAGTATACTCTATAAGGCAGGGAATTACTACGAGCAGTACTTC.

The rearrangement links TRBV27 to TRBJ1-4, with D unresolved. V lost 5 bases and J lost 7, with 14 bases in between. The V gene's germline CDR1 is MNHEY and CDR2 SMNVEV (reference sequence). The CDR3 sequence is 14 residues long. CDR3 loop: CASSPRGRREKLFF. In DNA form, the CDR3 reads TGTGCCAGCAGTCCCCGCGGGAGGCGTGAAAAACTGTTTTTT.

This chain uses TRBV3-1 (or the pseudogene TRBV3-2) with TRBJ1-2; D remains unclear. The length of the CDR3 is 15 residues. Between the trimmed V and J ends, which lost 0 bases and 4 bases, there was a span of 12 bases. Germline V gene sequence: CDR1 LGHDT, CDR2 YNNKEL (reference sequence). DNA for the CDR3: TGTGCCAGCAGCCAAGACGATAGGCCAGGCTATGGCTACACCTTC. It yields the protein CASSQDDRPGYGYTF.

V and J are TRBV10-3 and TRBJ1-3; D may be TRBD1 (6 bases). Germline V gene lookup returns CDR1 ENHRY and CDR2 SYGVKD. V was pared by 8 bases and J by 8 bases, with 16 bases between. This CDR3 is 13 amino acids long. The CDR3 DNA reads TGTGCCATCGCCCCACAGGGTTCGGACACCATATATTTT. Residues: CAIAPQGSDTIYF.

Here the CDR3 reads CATSESIAGAVEQFF. CDR3 DNA: TGTGCCACCAGTGAATCTATAGCGGGAGCAGTTGAGCAGTTCTTC. This rearrangement joins TRBV24-1 to TRBJ2-1; 9 bases are shared with TRBD2. The CDR3 is made up of 15 amino acids. Losses at the gene ends were 4 bases for V and 9 bases for J; bases not matched to a gene: 9. CDR1 and CDR2 from the germline V gene are KGHDR and SFDVKD.

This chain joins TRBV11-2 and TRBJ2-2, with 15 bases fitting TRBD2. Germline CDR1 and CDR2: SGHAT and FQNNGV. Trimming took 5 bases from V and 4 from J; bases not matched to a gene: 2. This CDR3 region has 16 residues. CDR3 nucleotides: TGTGCCAGCAGCCGGGGACTAGCGGGAGGCACCGGGGAGCTGTTTTTT. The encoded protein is CASSRGLAGGTGELFF. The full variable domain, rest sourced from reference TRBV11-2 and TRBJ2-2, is EAGVAQSPRYKIIEKRQSVAFWCNPISGHATLYWYQQILGQGPKLLIQFQNNGVVDDSQLPKDRFSAERLKGVDSTLKIQPAKLEDSAVYLCASSRGLAGGTGELFFGEGSRLTVL.

The CDR3 protein is CASAITLGDEKLFF. The CDR3 bases are TGTGCCAGCGCGATCACACTAGGCGATGAAAAACTGTTTTTT. The chain recombines TRBV18 with TRBJ1-4; D gene uncertain. Deletions cut 8 bases from V and 6 bases from J, with 16 bases between. The CDR3 consists of 14 residues. Germline assignment: CDR1 KGHSH and CDR2 LQKENI.

CDR3 in DNA: TGCGCCAGCAGCTTGGAATACCGGGACAGCAATGAAGCTTTCTTT. This encodes CASSLEYRDSNEAFF. V gene TRBV5-1 combines with J gene TRBJ1-1; 7 bases line up with TRBD1. The CDR3 runs to 15 residues. Germline-derived CDR1 and CDR2 are SGHRS and YFSETQ. The V segment lost 0 bases and the J segment 7 bases; nucleotides outside the gene matches: 9.

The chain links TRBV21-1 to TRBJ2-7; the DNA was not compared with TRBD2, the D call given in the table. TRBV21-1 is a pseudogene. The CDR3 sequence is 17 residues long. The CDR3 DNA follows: TGTGCCAGCAGTCGCCCGGGAGGCGGTTCCCCAGGTCACGAGCAGTACTTC. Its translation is CASSRPGGGSPGHEQYF.

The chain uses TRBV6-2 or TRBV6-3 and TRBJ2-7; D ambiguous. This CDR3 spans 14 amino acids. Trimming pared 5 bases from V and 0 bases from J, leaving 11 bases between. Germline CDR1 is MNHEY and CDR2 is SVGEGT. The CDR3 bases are TGTGCCAGCAGTCCCATACAGAGCTCCTACGAGCAGTACTTC. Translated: CASSPIQSSYEQYF.

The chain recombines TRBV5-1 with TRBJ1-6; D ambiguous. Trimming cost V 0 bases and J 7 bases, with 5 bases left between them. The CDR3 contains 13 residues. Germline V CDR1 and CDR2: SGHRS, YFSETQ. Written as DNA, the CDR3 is TGCGCCAGCAGCTTGGGGGCCAATTCACCCCTCCACTTT. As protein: CASSLGANSPLHF.